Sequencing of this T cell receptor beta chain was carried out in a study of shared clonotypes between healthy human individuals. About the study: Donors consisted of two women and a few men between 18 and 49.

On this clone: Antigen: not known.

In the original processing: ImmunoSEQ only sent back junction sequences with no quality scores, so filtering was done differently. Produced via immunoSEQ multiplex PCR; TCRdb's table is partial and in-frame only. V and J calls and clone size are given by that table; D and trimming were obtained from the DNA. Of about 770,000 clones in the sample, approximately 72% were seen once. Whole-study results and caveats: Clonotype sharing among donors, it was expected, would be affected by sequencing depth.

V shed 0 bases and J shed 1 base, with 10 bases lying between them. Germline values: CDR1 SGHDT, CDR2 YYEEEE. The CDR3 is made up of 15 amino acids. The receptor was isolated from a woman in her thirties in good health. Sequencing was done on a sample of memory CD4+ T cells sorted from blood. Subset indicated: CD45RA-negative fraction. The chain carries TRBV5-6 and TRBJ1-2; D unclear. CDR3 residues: CASSLEGAYNYGYTF. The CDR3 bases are TGTGCCAGCAGCTTGGAAGGAGCCTATAACTATGGCTACACCTTC.